This T cell receptor (beta chain) was retrieved from a study of early T cells in non-severe SARS-CoV-2 infection (dated by TCRdb to about 2021). Regarding the research as a whole: Because TCR sequencing relied on bulk RNA taken from unsorted whole blood, pairing of alpha and beta chains was not possible.

A case-control design nested within a healthcare worker cohort in London, UK, was used, with weekly nasopharyngeal swab PCR tests and blood sampling performed. Between 23 and 31 March 2020, the week of the UK lockdown, healthcare workers were enrolled and then followed up weekly for as long as 16 weeks. Broader findings and caveats from the paper: VDJdb matching was skewed toward anti-spike CD8 responses and likely underestimated virus-specific expansions, missing private and CD4 specificities.

Taken from the germline V gene, the CDR1 and CDR2 loops are SQVTM and ANQGSEA. Measured from the cysteine to the phenylalanine, the CDR3 is 12 residues long. The read is trimmed to its CDR3 DNA, 36 bases read in frame from base 1. V and J lose 7 bases and 4 bases, and a span of 13 bases separates them. This clonotype appeared a few times. The clone's antigen remains unknown. No much larger clonotype is one base removed from it; base qualities were not supplied. Library preparation was by 5' RACE. Data came from a NextSeq 500. Unique molecular identifiers were attached to individual cDNA molecules in the TCR library protocol so that sequencing error and PCR bias could be corrected. Both TCR alpha and beta chains were sequenced, and tight co-correlation was observed between alpha and beta sequence abundances in each sample. On the authors' methods: Decombinator V4 was used to annotate the V gene, J gene and CDR3 of the TCR sequences. TCRs were defined as expanded if a significant change between any two time points was detected under a Poisson model with p below 0.0001. Abundances of TCRs were expressed as counts per million after normalisation to the total number of TCRs sequenced in each sample. TRAV1-2 paired with TRAJ12, TRAJ20 or TRAJ33 defined MAIT TCRs, while TRAV10 paired with TRAJ18 defined iNKT TCRs. VDJdb, accessed on 1 November 2021, was searched for TCRs annotated for CMV, EBV and SARS-CoV-2, and TCRs annotated for more than one antigen were excluded. In-frame beta chains were kept once TCRdb had trimmed the public reads at Q25 with fastp and called clones with MiXCR. Rows with a matching CDR3 protein are joined into one entry that keeps the most common DNA and genes. V and J calls and clone size were set by TCRdb, not the authors. In this sample the table shows roughly 93,000 distinct CDR3 sequences, 14% to 15% of which occur a single time. Approximately 0.62% of the sample belongs to the ten largest clones.

This clonotype was obtained from an adult who was a healthcare worker with PCR-confirmed SARS-CoV-2 infection or an uninfected control (not recorded which). The rearrangement combines TRBV29-1 with TRBJ2-5; the D gene is possibly TRBD1 or TRBD2, with 5 bases matching each. The specimen sequenced was whole blood. The DNA reads as follows: TGCAGCGATGACAGTGGAGGAGAGACCCAGTACTTC. This is translated as CSDDSGGETQYF. Reference TRBV29-1 and TRBJ2-5 genes cover what lies past the CDR3, so the full variable domain is SAVISQKPSRDICQRGTSLTIQCQVDSQVTMMFWYRQQPGQSLTLIATANQGSEATYESGFVIDKFPISRPNLTFSTLTVSNMSPEDSSIYLCSDDSGGETQYFGPGTRLLVL.